This TCR beta chain was documented in a study of blood T cell repertoires in COVID-19. Study background: COVID-19 samples, acute and convalescent, were from the United States, Italy and Spain. T cells, B-cell-depleted T cells, or PBMCs provided the cDNA or gDNA that served as material.

The V end lost 4 bases, the J end lost 1 base, and 11 bases lay between the germline ends. The germline V gene has CDR1 SGHRS and CDR2 YFSETQ. The CDR3 spans 14 residues. Source study methods: The authors estimated nucleated cell counts from reference gene primer amplification. The assay was immunoSEQ multiplex PCR, and TCRdb's table has in-frame clones only and misses some. The V and J calls and the clone size are those of that table, but D and trimming were determined from the DNA. The sample holds about 140,000 clones, 60% to 85% seen once. The genes are TRBV5-1 and TRBJ2-5; tentatively, D is TRBD2 (6 bases). The clonotype originates from a man between 45 and 60 years old with active or convalescent COVID-19. Material for sequencing was peripheral blood. CDR3 in amino acids: CASSGAGTQETQYF. The CDR3 DNA follows: TGCGCCAGCAGCGGGGCGGGGACCCAAGAGACCCAGTACTTC. Looking up the rest from reference TRBV5-1 and TRBJ2-5 gives the full variable domain: KAGVTQTPRYLIKTRGQQVTLSCSPISGHRSVSWYQQTPGQGLQFLFEYFSETQRNKGNFPGRFSGRQFSNSRSEMNVSTLELGDSALYLCASSGAGTQETQYFGPGTRLLVL.